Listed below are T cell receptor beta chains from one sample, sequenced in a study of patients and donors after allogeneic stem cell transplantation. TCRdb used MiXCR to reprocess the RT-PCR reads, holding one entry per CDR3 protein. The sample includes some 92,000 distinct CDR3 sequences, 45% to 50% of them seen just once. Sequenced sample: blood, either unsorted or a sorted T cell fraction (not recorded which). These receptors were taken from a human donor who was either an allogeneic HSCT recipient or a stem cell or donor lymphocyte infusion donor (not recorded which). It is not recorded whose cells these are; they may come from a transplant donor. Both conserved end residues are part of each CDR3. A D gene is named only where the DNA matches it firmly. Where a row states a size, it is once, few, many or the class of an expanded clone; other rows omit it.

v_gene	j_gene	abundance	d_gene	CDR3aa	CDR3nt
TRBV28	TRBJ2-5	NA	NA	CASSFRVYQETQYF	TGTGCCAGCAGTTTTCGAGTGTACCAAGAGACCCAGTACTTC
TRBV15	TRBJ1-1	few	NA	CATSRALNTEAFF	TGTGCCACCAGCAGAGCATTGAACACTGAAGCTTTCTTT
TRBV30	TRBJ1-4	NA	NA	CAWSVGAYNEKLFF	TGTGCCTGGAGTGTGGGGGCTTATAATGAAAAACTGTTTTTT
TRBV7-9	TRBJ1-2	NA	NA	CASSLDRDYGYTF	TGTGCCAGCAGCTTAGACCGTGACTATGGCTACACCTTC
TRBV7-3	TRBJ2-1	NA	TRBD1	CASSPGTESMKQFF	TGTGCCAGCAGCCCCGGGACAGAGTCAATGAAGCAGTTCTTC
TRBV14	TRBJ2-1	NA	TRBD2	CASSLLSGSRVNEQFF	TGTGCCAGCAGCTTACTTAGCGGGAGCCGGGTCAATGAGCAGTTCTTC
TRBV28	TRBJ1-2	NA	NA	CASSKLGVDYGYTF	TGTGCCAGCAGCAAATTGGGGGTTGACTATGGCTACACCTTC
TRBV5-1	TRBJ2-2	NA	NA	CASSLEGTGELFF	TGCGCCAGCAGCTTGGAGGGCACCGGGGAGCTGTTTTTT
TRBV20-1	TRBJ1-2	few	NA	CSARSPGHNYGYTF	TGCAGTGCTAGATCCCCGGGACATAACTATGGCTACACCTTC
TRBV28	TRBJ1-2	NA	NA	CASSLFWGARGYTF	TGTGCCAGCAGTTTATTCTGGGGGGCGCGCGGCTACACCTTC
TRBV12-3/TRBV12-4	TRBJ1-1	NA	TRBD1	CASSPGTGGRTEAFF	TGTGCCAGCAGTCCCGGGACAGGGGGTCGTACTGAAGCTTTCTTT
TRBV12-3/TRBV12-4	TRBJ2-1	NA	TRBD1	CASRPPPGQGANEQFF	TGTGCCAGCAGACCCCCTCCGGGACAGGGGGCGAATGAGCAGTTCTTC
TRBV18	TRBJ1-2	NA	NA	CASSPVGEGYGYTF	TGTGCCAGCTCACCAGTGGGGGAAGGGTATGGCTACACCTTC
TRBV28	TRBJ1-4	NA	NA	CASSLSYLWERNEKLFF	TGTGCCAGCAGTTTATCTTATCTTTGGGAGAGAAATGAAAAACTGTTTTTT
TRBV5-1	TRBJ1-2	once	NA	CASSLATPNLYGYTF	TGCGCCAGCAGCTTAGCCACACCGAATCTCTATGGCTACACCTTC
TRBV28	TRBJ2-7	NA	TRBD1	CASSERDRPYEQYF	TGTGCCAGCAGCGAAAGGGACAGGCCTTACGAGCAGTACTTC
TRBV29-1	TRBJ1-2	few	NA	CSVPTRGAGGYTF	TGCAGCGTGCCGACCCGCGGGGCTGGTGGCTACACCTTC
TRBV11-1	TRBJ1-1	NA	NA	CASSNPWGTESNTEAFF	TGTGCCAGCAGCAACCCCTGGGGAACAGAATCGAACACTGAAGCTTTCTTT
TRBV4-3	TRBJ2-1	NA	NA	CASSDVRSVYNEQFF	TGCGCCAGCAGCGACGTCAGGAGCGTATACAATGAGCAGTTCTTC
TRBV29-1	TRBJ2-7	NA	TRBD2	CSVEILAGREQYF	TGCAGCGTTGAGATATTAGCGGGTCGGGAGCAGTACTTC
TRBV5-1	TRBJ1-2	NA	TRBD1	CASSQGTEYYGYTF	TGCGCCAGCAGCCAGGGGACAGAATACTATGGCTACACCTTC
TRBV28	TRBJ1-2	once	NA	CASSFGGTPYGYTF	TGTGCCAGCAGTTTCGGCGGAACCCCCTATGGCTACACCTTC
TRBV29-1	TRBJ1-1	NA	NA	CSVEDVRATRTEAFF	TGCAGCGTTGAAGATGTACGCGCTACGCGCACTGAAGCTTTCTTT
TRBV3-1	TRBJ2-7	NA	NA	CASSQDSRGRVAEQYF	TGTGCCAGCAGCCAAGATAGTCGGGGGCGAGTCGCCGAGCAGTACTTC
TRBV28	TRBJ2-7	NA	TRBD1	CASSRTGESYEQYF	TGTGCCAGCAGTCGGACAGGGGAATCCTACGAGCAGTACTTC
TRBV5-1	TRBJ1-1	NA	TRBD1	CASSLDGQGRKTEAFF	TGCGCCAGCAGCTTGGACGGACAGGGCAGGAAGACTGAAGCTTTCTTT
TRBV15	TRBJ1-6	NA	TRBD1	CAIGQGIWSPLHF	TGTGCCATAGGACAGGGAATATGGTCACCCCTCCACTTT
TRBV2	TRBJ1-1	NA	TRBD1	CASGLYPGQGSGTEAFF	TGTGCCAGCGGGTTGTATCCGGGACAGGGGAGTGGCACTGAAGCTTTCTTT
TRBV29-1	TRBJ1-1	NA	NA	CSVEDEQVFISEAFF	TGCAGCGTTGAAGATGAACAGGTTTTCATCTCTGAAGCTTTCTTT
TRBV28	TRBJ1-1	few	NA	CASSLFAGSGTEAFF	TGTGCCAGCAGTTTATTTGCAGGGTCAGGCACTGAAGCTTTCTTT
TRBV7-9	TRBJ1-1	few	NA	CASSSTREAFF	TGTGCCAGCAGCTCCACGCGGGAAGCTTTCTTT
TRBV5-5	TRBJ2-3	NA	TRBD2	CASSLEGLAGDTQYF	TGTGCCAGCAGCTTGGAGGGACTAGCGGGGGATACGCAGTATTTT
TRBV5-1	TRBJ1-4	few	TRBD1	CASSLSKGTEDEKLFF	TGCGCCAGCAGTCTATCGAAGGGGACAGAGGATGAAAAACTGTTTTTT
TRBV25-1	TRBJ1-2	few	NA	CASTGGAARPGGYTF	TGTGCCAGCACTGGCGGGGCAGCAAGGCCGGGGGGCTACACCTTC
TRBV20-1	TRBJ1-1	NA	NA	CSATQGLGYTEAFF	TGCAGTGCTACTCAGGGATTGGGCTACACTGAAGCTTTCTTT
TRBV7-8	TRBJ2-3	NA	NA	CASSRKGGGGNTQYF	TGTGCCAGCAGCCGCAAGGGGGGGGGAGGCAATACGCAGTATTTT
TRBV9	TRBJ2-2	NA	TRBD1	CASSAGQGGTGELFF	TGTGCCAGCAGCGCAGGACAGGGAGGTACCGGGGAGCTGTTTTTT